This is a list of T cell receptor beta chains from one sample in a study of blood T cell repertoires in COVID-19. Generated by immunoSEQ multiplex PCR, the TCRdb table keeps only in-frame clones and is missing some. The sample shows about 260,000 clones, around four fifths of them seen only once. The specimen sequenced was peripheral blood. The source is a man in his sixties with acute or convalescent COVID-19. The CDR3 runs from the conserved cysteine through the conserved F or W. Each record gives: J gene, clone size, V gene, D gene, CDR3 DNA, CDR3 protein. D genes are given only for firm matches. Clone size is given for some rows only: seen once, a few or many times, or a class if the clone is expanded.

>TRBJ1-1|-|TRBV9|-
TGTGCCAGCAGCGTAGACCCGACGGGGACATATCTTGAAGCTTTCTTT
CASSVDPTGTYLEAFF
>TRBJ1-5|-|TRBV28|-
TGTGCCAGCAGTTTGAGGATTCAGCCCCAGCATTTT
CASSLRIQPQHF
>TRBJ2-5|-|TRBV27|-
TGTGCCAGCAAGCGCTTCCGGCAAGAGACCCAGTACTTC
CASKRFRQETQYF
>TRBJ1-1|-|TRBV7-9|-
TGTGCCAGCAGCTCTAGGACAGCAGACACTGAAGCTTTCTTT
CASSSRTADTEAFF
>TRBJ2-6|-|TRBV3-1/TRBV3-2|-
TGTGCCAGCAGCCAAGAAACGAGTGGGGCCAACGTCCTGACTTTC
CASSQETSGANVLTF
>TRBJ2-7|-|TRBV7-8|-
TGTGCCAGCAGCTTAAGCGGACAGAGATACGAGCAGTACTTC
CASSLSGQRYEQYF
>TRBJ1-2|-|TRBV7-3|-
TGTGCCAGCAGACCCACAGGGAGCGACGGCTACACCTTC
CASRPTGSDGYTF
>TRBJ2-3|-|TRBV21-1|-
TGTGCCAGCAGCAAACTTCCTGGGAGCGGGATTACAGATACGCAGTATTTT
CASSKLPGSGITDTQYF
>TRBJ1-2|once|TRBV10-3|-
TGTGCCATCAGGGCGGAGGGCGCGGTCTATGGCTACACCTTC
CAIRAEGAVYGYTF
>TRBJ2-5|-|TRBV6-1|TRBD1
TGTGCCAGCAGTGAACCGGGACAGGGAGGGACCCAGTACTTC
CASSEPGQGGTQYF
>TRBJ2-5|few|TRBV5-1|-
TGCGCCAGCAGCTTGGAGCGAGGGCAAGAGACCCAGTACTTC
CASSLERGQETQYF
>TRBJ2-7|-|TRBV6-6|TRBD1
TGTGCCAGCAGTTCCCGACAGGGGCCCTACGAGCAGTACTTC
CASSSRQGPYEQYF
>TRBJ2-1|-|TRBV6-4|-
TGTGCCAGCAGCCAGACTGGAGGCTACAATGAGCAGTTCTTC
CASSQTGGYNEQFF
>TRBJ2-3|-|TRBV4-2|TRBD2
TGTGCCAGCAGCCAAGATGGACGAGCGGGAGGCACAGATACGCAGTATTTT
CASSQDGRAGGTDTQYF
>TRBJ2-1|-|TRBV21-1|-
TGTGCCAGCAGCAAAGAAGGTAAGGGGCTAGATTGCATAGCGGGTAACAATGAGCAGTTCTTC
CASSKEGKGLDCIAGNNEQFF
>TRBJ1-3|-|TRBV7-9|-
TGTGCCAGCAGCTCGCGTCACAGGGAGAGCTCTGGAAACACCATATATTTT
CASSSRHRESSGNTIYF
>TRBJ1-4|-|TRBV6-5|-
TGTGCCAGCAGTTACTCCGGGGCTAATGAAAAACTGTTTTTT
CASSYSGANEKLFF
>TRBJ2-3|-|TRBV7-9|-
TGTGCCAGCAGCCTAGGGAAAATGGGAGGCACAGATACGCAGTATTTT
CASSLGKMGGTDTQYF
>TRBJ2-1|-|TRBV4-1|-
TGCGCCAGCAGCCCAAGTCCCCTTTTTGGGGGAGGTTCCCACAATGAGCAGTTCTTC
CASSPSPLFGGGSHNEQFF